A selection of T cell receptor beta chains follows, all from one sample in a study of blood T cell repertoires in COVID-19. Profiling relied on immunoSEQ multiplex PCR, and the TCRdb table lists in-frame clones only, not all of them. This sample has some 150,000 clones, with approximately 80% found just once. The specimen sequenced was PBMCs or T cells enriched from blood (not recorded which). These receptors all come from a woman in her 50s who had recovered from COVID-19. CDR3s include the opening cysteine and the closing phenylalanine or tryptophan. The D gene is left open where the match is weak. Clone size is shown for a subset of rows, as once, few, many or a class of expanded clone.

TRBV2	TRBJ2-2	TRBD2	-	TGTGCCAGCGAAAGGGATTTTGCTAGCGGCTCTAAGGGGACCGGGGAGCTGTTTTTT	CASERDFASGSKGTGELFF
TRBV3-1/TRBV3-2	TRBJ1-3	-	-	TGTGCCAGCAGCCAAGGCGCTGGAAACACCATATATTTT	CASSQGAGNTIYF
TRBV7-3	TRBJ2-3	-	-	TGTGCCAGCAGCCTACAGGTTTCCACAGATACGCAGTATTTT	CASSLQVSTDTQYF
TRBV29-1	TRBJ1-1	-	once	TGCAGCGTTTCGGTGAGCATGAACACTGAAGCTTTCTTT	CSVSVSMNTEAFF
TRBV5-4	TRBJ1-4	-	-	TGTGCCAGCAGCCTAGAACCAGGGTATGGCGAAAAACTGTTTTTT	CASSLEPGYGEKLFF
TRBV11-2	TRBJ1-4	TRBD1	-	TGTGCCAGCAGCGTACAGGGGCGTGATGAAAAACTGTTTTTT	CASSVQGRDEKLFF
TRBV5-1	TRBJ1-6	TRBD1	-	TGCGCCAGCAGCTCGACGGACAGGGCAACTAATTCACCCCTCCACTTT	CASSSTDRATNSPLHF
TRBV28	TRBJ1-6	-	once	TGTGCCAGCAGTTCGACTTTTGGCAGGGTCTATAATTCACCCCTCCACTTT	CASSSTFGRVYNSPLHF
TRBV3-1/TRBV3-2	TRBJ1-5	-	-	TGTGCCAGCAGCCAAAACAGGCGAGATCAGCCCCAGCATTTT	CASSQNRRDQPQHF
TRBV5-6	TRBJ2-3	-	-	TGTGCCAGCAGCTTCCAAGAGACAGATACGCAGTATTTT	CASSFQETDTQYF
TRBV18	TRBJ2-4	TRBD1	-	TGTGCCAGCTCACCCCAAGGGACAGGGGGGAGGAACATTCAGTACTTC	CASSPQGTGGRNIQYF
TRBV7-8	TRBJ2-3	-	-	TGTGCCAGCAGCTTTCGTGCCACTAGGGATACGCAGTATTTT	CASSFRATRDTQYF
TRBV29-1	TRBJ1-5	TRBD1	-	TGCAGCGTTCGACAGGGGGCCCTCCAGCCCCAGCATTTT	CSVRQGALQPQHF
TRBV6-5	TRBJ1-5	-	-	TGTGCCAGCAGTCCCAACAGGGTGGGTCAGCCCCAGCATTTT	CASSPNRVGQPQHF
TRBV2	TRBJ2-2	-	few	TGTGCCAGCAGTGGAGGAGAGTACACCGGGGAGCTGTTTTTT	CASSGGEYTGELFF
TRBV5-1	TRBJ1-2	-	once	TGCGCCAGCAGCTCGGTCCCCACTAACTATGGCTACACCTTC	CASSSVPTNYGYTF
TRBV7-2	TRBJ1-3	-	once	TGTGCCAGCAGCTTATTGGGAGTTGGTGGAAACACCATATATTTT	CASSLLGVGGNTIYF
TRBV28	TRBJ1-1	-	once	TGTGCCAGCAGCTCCCCCAGGGGCTTTTTTGTCAACACTGAAGCTTTCTTT	CASSSPRGFFVNTEAFF
TRBV7-9	TRBJ2-2	TRBD1	-	TGTGCCAGCAGCTTGGGACAGGCCACCGGGGAGCTGTTTTTT	CASSLGQATGELFF
TRBV7-2	TRBJ1-1	TRBD1	-	TGTGCCAGCAGCTCCTACAGGGGACGCTCTGAAGCTTTCTTT	CASSSYRGRSEAFF
TRBV7-9	TRBJ2-3	TRBD2	once	TGTGCCAGCAGCTTAGCGCTCGATAGCGGGGGTGGCACAGATACGCAGTATTTT	CASSLALDSGGGTDTQYF
TRBV10-3	TRBJ1-1	-	-	TGTGCCACCAGGAGGAACACTGAAGCTTTCTTT	CATRRNTEAFF